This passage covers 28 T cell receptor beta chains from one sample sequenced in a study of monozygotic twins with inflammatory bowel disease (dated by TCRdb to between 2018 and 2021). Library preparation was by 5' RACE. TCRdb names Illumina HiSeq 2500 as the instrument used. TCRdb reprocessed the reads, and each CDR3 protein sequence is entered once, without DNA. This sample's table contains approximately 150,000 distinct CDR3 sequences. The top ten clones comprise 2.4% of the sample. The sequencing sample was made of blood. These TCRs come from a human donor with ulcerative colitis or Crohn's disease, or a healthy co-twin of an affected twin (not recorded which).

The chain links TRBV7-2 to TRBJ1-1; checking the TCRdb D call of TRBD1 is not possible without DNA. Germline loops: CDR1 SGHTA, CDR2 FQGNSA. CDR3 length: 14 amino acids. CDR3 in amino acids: CASSFPQGNTEAFF. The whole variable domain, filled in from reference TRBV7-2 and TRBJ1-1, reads GAGVSQSPSNKVTEKGKDVELRCDPISGHTALYWYRQSLGQGLEFLIYFQGNSAPDKSGLPSDRFSAERTGGSVSTLTIQRTQQEDSAVYLCASSFPQGNTEAFFGQGTRLTVV.

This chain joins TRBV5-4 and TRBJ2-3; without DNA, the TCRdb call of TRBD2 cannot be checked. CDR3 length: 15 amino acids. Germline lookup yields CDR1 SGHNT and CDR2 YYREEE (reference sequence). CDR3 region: CASSVLAGMGDTQYF.

The CDR3 loop reads CASSLLWDRVLRNTIYF. The chain links TRBV7-9 to TRBJ1-3; no DNA is available, so the TRBD1 call from TCRdb remains unchecked. This CDR3 is 17 amino acids long. Germline CDR1 SEHNR, CDR2 FQNEAQ (reference sequence).

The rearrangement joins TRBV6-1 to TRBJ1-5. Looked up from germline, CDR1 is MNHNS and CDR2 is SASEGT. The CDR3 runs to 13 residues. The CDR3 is CASSAVGNQPQHF.

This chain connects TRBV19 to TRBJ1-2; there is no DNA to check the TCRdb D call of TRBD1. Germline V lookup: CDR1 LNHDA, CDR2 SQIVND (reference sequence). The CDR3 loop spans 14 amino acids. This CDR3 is CASSLQGLVYGYTF.

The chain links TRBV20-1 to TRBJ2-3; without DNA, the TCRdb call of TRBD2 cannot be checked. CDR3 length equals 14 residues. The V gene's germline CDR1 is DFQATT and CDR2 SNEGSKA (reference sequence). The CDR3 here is CSARSPRSTDTQYF.

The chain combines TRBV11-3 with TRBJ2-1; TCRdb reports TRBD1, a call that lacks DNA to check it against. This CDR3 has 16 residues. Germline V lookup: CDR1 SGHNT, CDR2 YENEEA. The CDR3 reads CASSLGPGQGNNEQFF. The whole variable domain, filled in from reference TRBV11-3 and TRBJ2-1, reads EAGVVQSPRYKIIEKKQPVAFWCNPISGHNTLYWYLQNLGQGPELLIRYENEEAVDDSQLPKDRFSAERLKGVDSTLKIQPAELGDSAVYLCASSLGPGQGNNEQFFGPGTRLTVL.

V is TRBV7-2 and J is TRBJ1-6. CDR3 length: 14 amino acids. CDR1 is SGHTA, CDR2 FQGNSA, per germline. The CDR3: CASSPSRRNSPLHF.

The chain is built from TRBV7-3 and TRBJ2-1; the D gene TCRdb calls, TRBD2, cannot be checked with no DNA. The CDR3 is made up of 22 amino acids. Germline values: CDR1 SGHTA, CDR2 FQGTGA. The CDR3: CASSLIPPGASGRPISYNEQFF.

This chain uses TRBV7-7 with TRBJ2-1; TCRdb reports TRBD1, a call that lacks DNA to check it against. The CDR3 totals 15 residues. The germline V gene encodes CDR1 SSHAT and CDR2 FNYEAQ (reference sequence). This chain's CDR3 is CASSLDREPYNEQFF.

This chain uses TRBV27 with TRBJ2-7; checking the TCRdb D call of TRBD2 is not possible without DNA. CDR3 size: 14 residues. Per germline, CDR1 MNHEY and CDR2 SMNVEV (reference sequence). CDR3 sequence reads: CASSLSGENYEQYF.

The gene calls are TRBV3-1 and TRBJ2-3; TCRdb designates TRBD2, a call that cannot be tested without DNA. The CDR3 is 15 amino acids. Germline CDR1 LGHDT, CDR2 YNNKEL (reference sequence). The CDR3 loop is CASSPLADRTDTQYF.

CDR3: CASSLGPGPTATEAFF. The chain combines TRBV5-6 with TRBJ1-1; TCRdb's assignment of TRBD1 cannot be checked, as there is no DNA. The CDR3 spans 16 residues. The germline gives CDR1 SGHDT, CDR2 YYEEEE.

The CDR3 sequence: CASSLNVKEDEQYF. The rearrangement uses TRBV7-9 and TRBJ2-7. There are 14 residues in the CDR3. The germline V gene encodes CDR1 SEHNR and CDR2 FQNEAQ (reference sequence).

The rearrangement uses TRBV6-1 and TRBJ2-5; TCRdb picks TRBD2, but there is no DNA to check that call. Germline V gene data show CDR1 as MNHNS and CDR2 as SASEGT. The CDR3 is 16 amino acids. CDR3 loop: CASSDPPSGGLKTQYF.

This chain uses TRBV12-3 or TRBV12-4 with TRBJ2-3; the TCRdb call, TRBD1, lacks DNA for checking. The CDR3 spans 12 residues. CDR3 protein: CASSLEGPTQYF.

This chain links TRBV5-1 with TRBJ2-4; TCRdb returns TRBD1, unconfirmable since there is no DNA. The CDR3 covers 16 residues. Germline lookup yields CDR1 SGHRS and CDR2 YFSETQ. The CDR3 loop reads CASSHPARGEGNIQYF.

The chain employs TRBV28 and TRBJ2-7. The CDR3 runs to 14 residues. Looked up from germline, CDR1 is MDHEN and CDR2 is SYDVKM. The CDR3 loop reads CASSLSYSSYEQYF.

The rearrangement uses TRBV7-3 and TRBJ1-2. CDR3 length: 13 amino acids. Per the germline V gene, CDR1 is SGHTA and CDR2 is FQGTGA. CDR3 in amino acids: CASSSGSNYGYTF.

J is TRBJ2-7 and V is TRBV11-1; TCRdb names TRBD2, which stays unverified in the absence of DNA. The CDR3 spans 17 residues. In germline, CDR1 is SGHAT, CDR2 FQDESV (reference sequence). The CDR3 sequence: CASSGLSPYGPDYEQYF. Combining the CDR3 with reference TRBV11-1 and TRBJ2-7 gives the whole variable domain EAEVAQSPRYKITEKSQAVAFWCDPISGHATLYWYRQILGQGPELLVQFQDESVVDDSQLPKDRFSAERLKGVDSTLKIQPAELGDSAMYLCASSGLSPYGPDYEQYFGPGTRLTVT.

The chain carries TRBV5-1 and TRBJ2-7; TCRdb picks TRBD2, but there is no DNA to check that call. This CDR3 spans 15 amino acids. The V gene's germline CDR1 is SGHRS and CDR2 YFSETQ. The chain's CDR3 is CASSSKSGSRNEQYF.

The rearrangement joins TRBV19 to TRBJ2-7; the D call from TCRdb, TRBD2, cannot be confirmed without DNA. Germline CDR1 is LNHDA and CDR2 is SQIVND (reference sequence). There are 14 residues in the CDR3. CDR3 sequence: CASSIAGGQREQYF. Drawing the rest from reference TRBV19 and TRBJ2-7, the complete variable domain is DGGITQSPKYLFRKEGQNVTLSCEQNLNHDAMYWYRQDPGQGLRLIYYSQIVNDFQKGDIAEGYSVSREKKESFPLTVTSAQKNPTAFYLCASSIAGGQREQYFGPGTRLTVT.

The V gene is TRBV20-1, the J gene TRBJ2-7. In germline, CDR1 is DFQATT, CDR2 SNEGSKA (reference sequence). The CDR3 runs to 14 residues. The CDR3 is CSARGKDSSYEQYF.

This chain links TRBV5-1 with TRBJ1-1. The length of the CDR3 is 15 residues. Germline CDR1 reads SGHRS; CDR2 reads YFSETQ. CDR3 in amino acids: CASSLDHVGFAEAFF.

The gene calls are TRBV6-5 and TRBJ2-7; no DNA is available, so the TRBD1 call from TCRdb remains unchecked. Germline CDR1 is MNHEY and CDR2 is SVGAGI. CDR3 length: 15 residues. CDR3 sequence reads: CASSYWGRGNYEQYF.

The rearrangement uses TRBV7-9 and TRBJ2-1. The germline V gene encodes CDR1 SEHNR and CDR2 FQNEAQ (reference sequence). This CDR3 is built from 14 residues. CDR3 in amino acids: CASSPRRLYNEQFF.

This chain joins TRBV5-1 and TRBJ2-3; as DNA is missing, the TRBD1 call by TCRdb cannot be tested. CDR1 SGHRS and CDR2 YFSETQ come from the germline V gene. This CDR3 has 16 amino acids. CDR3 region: CASCPRRGSSTDTQYF.

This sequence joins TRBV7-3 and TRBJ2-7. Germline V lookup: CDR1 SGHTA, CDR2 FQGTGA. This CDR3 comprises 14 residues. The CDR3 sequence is CASSLSGSSYEQYF.